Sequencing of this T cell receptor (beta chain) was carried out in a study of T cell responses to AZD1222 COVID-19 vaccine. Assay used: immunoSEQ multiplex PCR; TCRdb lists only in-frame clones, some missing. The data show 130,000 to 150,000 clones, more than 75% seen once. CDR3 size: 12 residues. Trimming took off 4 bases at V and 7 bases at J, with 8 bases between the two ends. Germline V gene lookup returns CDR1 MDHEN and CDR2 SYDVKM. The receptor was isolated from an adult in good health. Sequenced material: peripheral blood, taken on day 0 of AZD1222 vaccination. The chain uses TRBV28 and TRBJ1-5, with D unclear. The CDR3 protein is CASSSLGQPQHF. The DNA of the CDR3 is TGTGCCAGCAGTTCCCTCGGGCAGCCCCAGCATTTT.